This TCR beta chain was recorded in a study of blood T cell repertoires in COVID-19. Study details: Samples taken during acute and convalescent COVID-19 were collected in the United States, Italy and Spain. PBMCs, B-cell-depleted T cells, or T cells provided the cDNA or gDNA that made up the material.

Cohorts were determined from participant-reported clinical history. The data were produced by immunoSEQ multiplex PCR, yet TCRdb's version contains in-frame clones alone and is incomplete. The table has 240,000 or so clones, about 90% seen once. CDR3 size: 11 residues. Trimming pared 4 bases from V and 8 bases from J, leaving 8 bases between. The V gene's germline CDR1 is SGHDN and CDR2 FVKESK. The rearrangement joins TRBV14 to TRBJ1-1, with D unclear. The TCR comes from a woman in her 40s with acute COVID-19. Sequenced: PBMCs or T cells enriched from blood (not recorded which). CDR3 in DNA: TGTGCCAGCAGCCTAGGACTAGAAGCTTTCTTT. Translated, it gives CASSLGLEAFF.